Listed below are T cell receptor beta chains from one sample, sequenced in a study of CD8 T cells in ankylosing spondylitis. Each CDR3 protein gets one entry after TCRdb re-called the 5' RACE reads with MiXCR. The repertoire holds 200,000 to 300,000 distinct CDR3 sequences, under 35% seen once, with about 4.2% in the top ten. Input material: blood, either unsorted or a sorted T cell fraction (not recorded which). The receptors shown here come from a male donor with ankylosing spondylitis or in good health (not recorded which). The CDR3 runs from the conserved cysteine through the conserved F or W. The D gene is left open where the match is weak. Clone size is shown for a subset of rows, as once, few, many or a class of expanded clone.

abundance: few; j_gene: TRBJ2-5; v_gene: TRBV20-1; d_gene: -; CDR3nt: TGCAGTGCTCCGATTAGCGGTGAAGAGACCCAGTACTTC; CDR3aa: CSAPISGEETQYF
abundance: few; j_gene: TRBJ2-7; v_gene: TRBV12-3/TRBV12-4; d_gene: -; CDR3nt: TGTGCCAGCAGTTTTGGGGCAGACGACGAGCAGTACTTC; CDR3aa: CASSFGADDEQYF
abundance: -; j_gene: TRBJ2-7; v_gene: TRBV7-9; d_gene: -; CDR3nt: TGTGCCAGCAGCTTCGGATTCTCCTACGAGCAGTACTTC; CDR3aa: CASSFGFSYEQYF
abundance: -; j_gene: TRBJ2-3; v_gene: TRBV20-1; d_gene: TRBD2; CDR3nt: TGCAGTGCGACGGGACTAGTTCTTGGAGATACGCAGTATTTT; CDR3aa: CSATGLVLGDTQYF
abundance: -; j_gene: TRBJ2-3; v_gene: TRBV6-1; d_gene: -; CDR3nt: TGTGCCAGCACGCGCCGGGGGCCCACAGATACGCAGTATTTT; CDR3aa: CASTRRGPTDTQYF
abundance: -; j_gene: TRBJ2-3; v_gene: TRBV20-1; d_gene: TRBD2; CDR3nt: TGCAGTGCTAGAGATTATATCGGGACTAGCGGTACCGATACGCAGTATTTT; CDR3aa: CSARDYIGTSGTDTQYF
abundance: -; j_gene: TRBJ1-1; v_gene: TRBV28; d_gene: TRBD1; CDR3nt: TGTGCCAGCAGTTTTCTCCGGCCAGGGGGGAACACTGAAGCTTTCTTT; CDR3aa: CASSFLRPGGNTEAFF
abundance: -; j_gene: TRBJ2-2; v_gene: TRBV20-1; d_gene: -; CDR3nt: TGCAGTGCTAGAGATCTGCAGCTTACCGGGGAGCTGTTTTTT; CDR3aa: CSARDLQLTGELFF
abundance: few; j_gene: TRBJ1-3; v_gene: TRBV29-1; d_gene: -; CDR3nt: TGCAGCGCCCGGGGGGGGGTCGGAAACACCATATATTTT; CDR3aa: CSARGGVGNTIYF
abundance: -; j_gene: TRBJ1-1; v_gene: TRBV5-6; d_gene: -; CDR3nt: TGTGCCAGCAGCTATCAAGGGGGACTCAACACTGAAGCTTTCTTT; CDR3aa: CASSYQGGLNTEAFF
abundance: -; j_gene: TRBJ1-4; v_gene: TRBV20-1; d_gene: -; CDR3nt: TGCAGTGCTGGGCGGCAAGATGAAAAACTGTTTTTT; CDR3aa: CSAGRQDEKLFF
abundance: -; j_gene: TRBJ2-7; v_gene: TRBV11-2; d_gene: TRBD2; CDR3nt: TGTGCCACGCAACCGGGACTAGCCTACGAGCAGTACTTC; CDR3aa: CATQPGLAYEQYF
abundance: -; j_gene: TRBJ2-1; v_gene: TRBV12-3/TRBV12-4; d_gene: TRBD1; CDR3nt: TGTGCCAGCAGTTCCTCCGGGACAGGGGCCTACAATGAGCAGTTCTTC; CDR3aa: CASSSSGTGAYNEQFF
abundance: -; j_gene: TRBJ2-7; v_gene: TRBV20-1; d_gene: -; CDR3nt: TGCAGTGCTTCCCGGGTGGGTGAGTTGACTTTC; CDR3aa: CSASRVGELTF
abundance: few; j_gene: TRBJ2-3; v_gene: TRBV7-9; d_gene: -; CDR3nt: TGTGCCAGCAGCTCCCTACCCACAGATACGCAGTATTTT; CDR3aa: CASSSLPTDTQYF
abundance: few; j_gene: TRBJ2-7; v_gene: TRBV25-1; d_gene: -; CDR3nt: TGTGCCAGCAGTGAATTGAGGGGGGGAGGGAGGCACGAGCAGTACTTC; CDR3aa: CASSELRGGGRHEQYF
abundance: few; j_gene: TRBJ2-3; v_gene: TRBV12-3/TRBV12-4; d_gene: TRBD2; CDR3nt: TGTGCCAGCACCACCAGCGGGGGCACAGATACGCAGTATTTT; CDR3aa: CASTTSGGTDTQYF